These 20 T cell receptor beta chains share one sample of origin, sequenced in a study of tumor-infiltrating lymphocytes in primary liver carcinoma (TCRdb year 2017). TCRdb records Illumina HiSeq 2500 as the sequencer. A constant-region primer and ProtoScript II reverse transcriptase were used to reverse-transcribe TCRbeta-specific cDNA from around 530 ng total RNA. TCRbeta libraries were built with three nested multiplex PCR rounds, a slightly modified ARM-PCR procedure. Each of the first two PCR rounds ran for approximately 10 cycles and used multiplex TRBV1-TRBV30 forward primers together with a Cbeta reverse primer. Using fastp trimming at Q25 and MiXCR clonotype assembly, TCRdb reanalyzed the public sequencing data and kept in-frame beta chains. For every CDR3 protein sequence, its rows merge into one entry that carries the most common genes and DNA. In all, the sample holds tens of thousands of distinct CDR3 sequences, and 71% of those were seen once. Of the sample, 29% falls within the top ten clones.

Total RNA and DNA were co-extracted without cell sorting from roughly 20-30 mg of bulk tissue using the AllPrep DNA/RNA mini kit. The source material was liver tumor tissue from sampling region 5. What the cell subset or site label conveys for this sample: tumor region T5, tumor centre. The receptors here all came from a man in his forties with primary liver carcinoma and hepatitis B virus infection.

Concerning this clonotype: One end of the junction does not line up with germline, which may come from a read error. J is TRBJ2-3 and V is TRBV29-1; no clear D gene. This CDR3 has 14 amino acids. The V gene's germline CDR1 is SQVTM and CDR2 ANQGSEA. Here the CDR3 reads CSVDDGWAGDTQYF. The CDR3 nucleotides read TGCAGTGTTGATGACGGGTGGGCAGGAGATACGCAGTATTTT.

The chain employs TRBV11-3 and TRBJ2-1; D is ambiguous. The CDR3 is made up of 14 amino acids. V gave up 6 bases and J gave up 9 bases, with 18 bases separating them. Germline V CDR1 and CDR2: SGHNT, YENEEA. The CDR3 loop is CASSFVGQGSEQFF. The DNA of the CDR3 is TGTGCCAGCAGTTTTGTTGGGCAAGGCAGTGAGCAGTTCTTC. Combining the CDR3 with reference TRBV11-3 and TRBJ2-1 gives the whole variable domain EAGVVQSPRYKIIEKKQPVAFWCNPISGHNTLYWYLQNLGQGPELLIRYENEEAVDDSQLPKDRFSAERLKGVDSTLKIQPAELGDSAVYLCASSFVGQGSEQFFGPGTRLTVL.

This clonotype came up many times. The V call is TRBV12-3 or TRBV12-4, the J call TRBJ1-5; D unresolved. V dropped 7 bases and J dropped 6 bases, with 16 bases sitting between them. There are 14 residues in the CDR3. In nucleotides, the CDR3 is TGTGCCAGCACCCTTAACGGGGAAAGTCAGCCCCAGCATTTT. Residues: CASTLNGESQPQHF.

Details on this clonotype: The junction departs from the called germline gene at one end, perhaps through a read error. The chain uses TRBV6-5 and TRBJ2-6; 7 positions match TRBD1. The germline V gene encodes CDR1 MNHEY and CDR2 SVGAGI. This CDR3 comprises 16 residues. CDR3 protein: CASRAGDRFGANILTF. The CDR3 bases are TGCGCCAGCAGGGCAGGGGACAGATTCGGGGCCAACATCCTGACTTTC.

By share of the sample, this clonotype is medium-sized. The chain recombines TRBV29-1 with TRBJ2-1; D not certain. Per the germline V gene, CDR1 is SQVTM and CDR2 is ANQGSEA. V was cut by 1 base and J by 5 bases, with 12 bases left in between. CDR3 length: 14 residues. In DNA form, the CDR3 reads TGCAGCGTTGAAGGGCACGACCCTAACAATGAGCAGTTCTTC. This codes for CSVEGHDPNNEQFF.

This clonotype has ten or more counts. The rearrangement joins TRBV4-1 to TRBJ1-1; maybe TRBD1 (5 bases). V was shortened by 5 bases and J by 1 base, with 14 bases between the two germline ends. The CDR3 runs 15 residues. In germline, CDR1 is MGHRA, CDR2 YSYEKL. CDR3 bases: TGCGCCAGCAGCAGCGGGGGAGGTGGGAACACTGAAGCTTTCTTT. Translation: CASSSGGGGNTEAFF.

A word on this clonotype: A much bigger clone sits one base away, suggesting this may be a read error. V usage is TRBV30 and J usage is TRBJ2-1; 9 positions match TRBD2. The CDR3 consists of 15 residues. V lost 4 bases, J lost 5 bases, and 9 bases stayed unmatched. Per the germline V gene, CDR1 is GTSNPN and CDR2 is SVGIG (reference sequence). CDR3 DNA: TGTGCCTGGATCGATGCGGGAGGGGGACACAATGAGCAGTTCTTC. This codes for CAWIDAGGGHNEQFF.

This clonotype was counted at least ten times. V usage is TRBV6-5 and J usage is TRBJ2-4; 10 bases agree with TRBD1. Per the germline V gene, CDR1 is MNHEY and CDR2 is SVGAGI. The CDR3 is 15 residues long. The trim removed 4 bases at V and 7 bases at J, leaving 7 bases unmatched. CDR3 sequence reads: CASSSPGQGMNIQYF. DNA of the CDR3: TGTGCCAGCAGTTCTCCGGGACAGGGGATGAACATTCAGTACTTC.

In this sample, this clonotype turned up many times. The CDR3 protein is CSIGTGGYNEQFF. CDR3 coding DNA: TGCAGCATCGGGACAGGGGGATACAATGAGCAGTTCTTC. The chain has TRBV29-1 and TRBJ2-1; 11 bases match TRBD1. Germline CDR1 SQVTM, CDR2 ANQGSEA. The CDR3 totals 13 residues. The junction had 4 bases not matched to a gene; V was cut back by 8 bases and J by 4 bases.

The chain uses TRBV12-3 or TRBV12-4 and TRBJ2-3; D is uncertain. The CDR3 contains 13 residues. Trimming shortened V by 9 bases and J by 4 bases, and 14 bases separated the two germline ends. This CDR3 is CASSADGADTQYF. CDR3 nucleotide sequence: TGTGCCAGTAGTGCGGACGGCGCAGATACGCAGTATTTT.

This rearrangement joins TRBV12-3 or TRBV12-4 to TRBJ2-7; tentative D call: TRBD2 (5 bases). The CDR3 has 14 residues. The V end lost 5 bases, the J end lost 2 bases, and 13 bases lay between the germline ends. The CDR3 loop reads CASSIRLATYEQYF. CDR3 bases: TGTGCCAGCAGTATTCGGCTAGCCACCTACGAGCAGTACTTC.

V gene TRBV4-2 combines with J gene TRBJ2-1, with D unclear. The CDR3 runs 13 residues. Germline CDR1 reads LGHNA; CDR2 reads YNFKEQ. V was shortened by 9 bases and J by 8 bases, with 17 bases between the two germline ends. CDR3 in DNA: TGTGCCAGTAACCAAGCGCGAGAATATGAGCAGTTCTTC. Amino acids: CASNQAREYEQFF.

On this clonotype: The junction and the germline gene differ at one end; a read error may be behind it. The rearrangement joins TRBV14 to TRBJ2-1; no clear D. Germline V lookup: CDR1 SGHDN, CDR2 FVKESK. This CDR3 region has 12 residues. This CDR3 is CASGRNYNEQFF. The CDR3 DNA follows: TGTGCCAGCGGCCGGAACTACAATGAACAGTTCTTC.

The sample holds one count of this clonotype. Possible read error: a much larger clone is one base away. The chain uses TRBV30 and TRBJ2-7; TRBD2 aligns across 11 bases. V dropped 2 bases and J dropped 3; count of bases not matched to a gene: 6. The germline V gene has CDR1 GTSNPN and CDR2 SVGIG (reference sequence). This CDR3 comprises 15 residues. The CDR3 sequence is CAWSPLAGVGYEQYF. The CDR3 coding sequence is TGTGCCTGGAGTCCACTAGCGGGAGTGGGCTACGAGCAGTACTTC. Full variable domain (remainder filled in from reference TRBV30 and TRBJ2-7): SQTIHQWPATLVQPVGSPLSLECTVEGTSNPNLYWYRQAAGRGLQLLFYSVGIGQISSEVPQNLSASRPQDRQFILSSKKLLLSDSGFYLCAWSPLAGVGYEQYFGPGTRLTVT.

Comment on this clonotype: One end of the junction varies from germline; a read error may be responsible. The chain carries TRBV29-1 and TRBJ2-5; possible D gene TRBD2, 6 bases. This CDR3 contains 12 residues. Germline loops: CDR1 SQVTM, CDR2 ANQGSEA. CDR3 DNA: TGCAGCGTGCGGTGGGGAGGAGAGACCCAGTATTTC. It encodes CSVRWGGETQYF.

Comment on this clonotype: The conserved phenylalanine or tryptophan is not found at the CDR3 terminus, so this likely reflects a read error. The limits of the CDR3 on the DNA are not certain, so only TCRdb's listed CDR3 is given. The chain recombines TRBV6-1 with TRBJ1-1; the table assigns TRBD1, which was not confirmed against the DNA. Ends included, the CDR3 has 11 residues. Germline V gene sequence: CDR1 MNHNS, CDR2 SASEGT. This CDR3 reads CVSGPGTGSFS.

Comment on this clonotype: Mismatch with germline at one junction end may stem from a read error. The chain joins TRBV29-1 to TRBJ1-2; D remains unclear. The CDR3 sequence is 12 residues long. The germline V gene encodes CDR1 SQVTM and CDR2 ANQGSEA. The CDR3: CSVGAGTYDYTF. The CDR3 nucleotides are TGCAGCGTTGGGGCAGGCACTTATGACTACACCTTC. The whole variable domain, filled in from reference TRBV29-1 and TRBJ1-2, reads SAVISQKPSRDICQRGTSLTIQCQVDSQVTMMFWYRQQPGQSLTLIATANQGSEATYESGFVIDKFPISRPNLTFSTLTVSNMSPEDSSIYLCSVGAGTYDYTFGSGTRLTVV.

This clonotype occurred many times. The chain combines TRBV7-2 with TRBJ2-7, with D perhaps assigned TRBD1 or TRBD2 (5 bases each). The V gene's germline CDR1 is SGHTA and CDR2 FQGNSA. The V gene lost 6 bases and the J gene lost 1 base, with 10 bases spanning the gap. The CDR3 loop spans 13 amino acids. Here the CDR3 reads CASSFGGSYEQYF. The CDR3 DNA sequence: TGTGCCAGCAGTTTTGGGGGTTCCTACGAGCAGTACTTC. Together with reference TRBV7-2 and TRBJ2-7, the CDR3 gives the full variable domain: GAGVSQSPSNKVTEKGKDVELRCDPISGHTALYWYRQSLGQGLEFLIYFQGNSAPDKSGLPSDRFSAERTGGSVSTLTIQRTQQEDSAVYLCASSFGGSYEQYFGPGTRLTVT.

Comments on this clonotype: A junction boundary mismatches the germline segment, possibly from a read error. DNA for the CDR3: TGCGCCAGTAGCCAGCTCGGGACAGGGGCTACAGATACGCAGTATTTT. Its protein product is CASSQLGTGATDTQYF. J is TRBJ2-3 and V is TRBV4-1; 10 bases fit TRBD1. CDR1 is MGHRA, CDR2 YSYEKL, per germline. This CDR3 is 16 amino acids long.

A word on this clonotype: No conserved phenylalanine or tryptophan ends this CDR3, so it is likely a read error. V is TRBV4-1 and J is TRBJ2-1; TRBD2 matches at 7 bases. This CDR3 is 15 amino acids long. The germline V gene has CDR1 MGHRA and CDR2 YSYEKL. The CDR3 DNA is TGCGCCGGCAGCCACCAGCGGGGCAATAACAATGAGCAGTTCCTC. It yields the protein CAGSHQRGNNNEQFL.